Included here is one T cell receptor (beta chain) sequence, with context. TCRdb's copy holds only in-frame clones and misses some; the assay was immunoSEQ multiplex PCR. The table includes just over 60,000 clones, 80% to 95% detected once. In germline, CDR1 is SGHAT, CDR2 FQNNGV. The CDR3 length is 15 residues. J lost 5 bases, V lost 6 bases, and 10 bases had no gene match. The sample originates from a study of T cell changes during pregnancy in multiple sclerosis. This TCR was recovered from a female donor in good health, enrolled as a control in a pregnancy study. The chain uses TRBV11-2 and TRBJ2-5; 9 positions agree with TRBD1. The sequenced sample was peripheral blood, obtained in the second trimester of pregnancy. Here the CDR3 DNA reads TGTGCCAGCAGTCAAGGACAGGGGAGTCCGGAGACCCAGTACTTC. Translation: CASSQGQGSPETQYF.